The 28 T cell receptor beta chains listed next were all sequenced from one sample in a study of vaccination effects on CD4 cells after COVID-19. No antigen is known for these receptors. In the ViraFEST assay, antigen-specific CD4+ clonotypes were identified by expansion after peptide-pool stimulation. Investigators separated out CD4+ T cells once around nine days of culture had passed. SARS-CoV-2 infected the person between March and December 2020, as confirmed by PCR. Two-dose BNT162b2 or mRNA-1273 vaccination was given to participants. Libraries were prepared by immunoSEQ multiplex PCR; TCRdb keeps only in-frame clonotypes and omits some of them. This sample has 15,000 or so clones; 76% occur once, and the top ten carry more than 15%. Specimen: CD4+ T cells from PBMCs cultured with SARS-CoV-2 spike peptides, collected after COVID-19 vaccination. Source of these receptors: a human donor who had a prior SARS-CoV-2 infection.

The chain joins TRBV5-1 to TRBJ1-3; no definite D call. Germline CDR1 is SGHRS and CDR2 is YFSETQ. The CDR3 loop spans 16 amino acids. V dropped 0 bases and J dropped 0 bases, with 10 bases sitting between them. In DNA, the CDR3 is TGCGCCAGCAGCTTGGGGGGTACCAGCTCTGGAAACACCATATATTTT. It is translated as CASSLGGTSSGNTIYF.

The V gene is TRBV4-1, the J gene TRBJ2-1; D gene unclear. The V and J ends lost 1 base and 6 bases respectively, with 7 bases between them. The CDR3 loop spans 13 amino acids. CDR1 and CDR2 from the germline V gene are MGHRA and YSYEKL. CDR3 bases: TGCGCCAGCAGCCAAGGTATCATCAATGAGCAGTTCTTC. Protein: CASSQGIINEQFF.

Notes on this clone: This specimen includes other DNA sequences encoding the same CDR3. The chain carries TRBV7-9 and TRBJ2-7; no firm D call. V dropped 6 bases and J dropped 0 bases, with 3 bases sitting between them. From germline, CDR1 is SEHNR and CDR2 FQNEAQ (reference sequence). The length of the CDR3 is 11 residues. The CDR3, as DNA: TGTGCCAGCAGTTTCTCCTACGAGCAGTACTTC. Protein product: CASSFSYEQYF.

The chain employs TRBV3-1 (or the pseudogene TRBV3-2) and TRBJ2-3; no reliable D call. V lost 0 bases to trimming and J lost 6 bases, with 10 bases between them. The CDR3 contains 14 residues. Germline lookup yields CDR1 LGHDT and CDR2 YNNKEL (reference sequence). The CDR3 DNA reads as TGTGCCAGCAGCCAAGAGCTTGCGAGTGATACGCAGTATTTT. This sequence encodes CASSQELASDTQYF.

This chain uses TRBV2 with TRBJ1-5; perhaps TRBD1 as D (5 bases). V gave up 4 bases and J gave up 8 bases, with 21 bases separating them. The CDR3 spans 16 residues. CDR1 is SNHLY and CDR2 is FYNNEI in the germline V gene. This CDR3 is CASSASAWGGNEPQHF. The DNA of the CDR3 is TGTGCCAGCAGTGCCTCAGCTTGGGGGGGTAATGAGCCCCAGCATTTT.

The gene calls are TRBV28 and TRBJ2-3, with 10 bases fitting TRBD2. Germline CDR1 reads MDHEN; CDR2 reads SYDVKM. This CDR3 is built from 16 residues. Unmatched junction bases numbered 9, after V lost 5 bases and J lost 4 bases. CDR3 coding DNA: TGTGCCAGCAGTCCAGCGGGAGGGCCTGGGGCAGATACGCAGTATTTT. Amino acid sequence: CASSPAGGPGADTQYF. Full variable domain (rest looked up from reference TRBV28 and TRBJ2-3): DVKVTQSSRYLVKRTGEKVFLECVQDMDHENMFWYRQDPGLGLRLIYFSYDVKMKEKGDIPEGYSVSREKKERFSLILESASTNQTSMYLCASSPAGGPGADTQYFGPGTRLTVL.

The CDR3 sequence is CAISESTGRPVQYF. The CDR3 DNA is TGTGCCATCAGTGAGTCTACAGGGCGCCCGGTCCAGTACTTC. The chain links TRBV10-3 to TRBJ2-5, with a possible D match to TRBD1 (6 bases). Germline values: CDR1 ENHRY, CDR2 SYGVKD. With 0 bases removed from V and 10 bases from J, the gap between germline ends came to 15 bases. This CDR3 region has 14 residues.

The J gene is TRBJ1-4, the V gene TRBV25-1, with D possibly TRBD1 on 5 matching bases. CDR1 is MGHDK and CDR2 is SYGVNS in the germline V gene. V lost 2 bases and J lost 8, with 9 bases in between. The CDR3 covers 13 residues. As DNA, the CDR3 is TGTGCCAGCAGTGAAGCAGGGACGGAAAAACTGTTTTTT. As protein: CASSEAGTEKLFF.

This clone was detected only a few times. Written as DNA, the CDR3 is TGTGCCAGTAGTATTACGGGGAGCGATGAGCAGTTCTTC. It translates to CASSITGSDEQFF. The chain employs TRBV19 and TRBJ2-1, with D tentatively TRBD2 (5 bases). Trimming removed 3 bases from V and 8 bases from J, with 11 bases in between. This CDR3 spans 13 amino acids. CDR1 is LNHDA, CDR2 SQIVND, per germline (reference sequence).

This clone was seen just once. This chain links TRBV7-9 with TRBJ2-1; 11 bases agree with TRBD2. The CDR3 spans 19 residues. The germline gives CDR1 SEHNR, CDR2 FQNEAQ (reference sequence). V shed 5 bases and J 4 bases; nucleotides not matched to a gene: 16. This CDR3 reads CASSHGLAGPRASYNEQFF. The CDR3 nucleotides read TGTGCCAGCAGCCATGGACTAGCGGGCCCCAGGGCTTCTTACAATGAGCAGTTCTTC.

The V gene is TRBV6-5, the J gene TRBJ2-7; D not certain. CDR3 length: 14 residues. Germline CDR1 is MNHEY and CDR2 is SVGAGI. V dropped 2 bases and J dropped 4 bases, with 12 bases sitting between them. The CDR3 nucleotides read TGTGCCAGCAGTTACATCCGACGTTCGTACGAGCAGTACTTC. Protein: CASSYIRRSYEQYF.

This chain links TRBV18 with TRBJ2-2, with 9 bases fitting TRBD1. This CDR3 contains 19 residues. V was clipped by 6 bases and J by 5 bases; unmatched bases: 19. The V gene's germline CDR1 is KGHSH and CDR2 LQKENI. In DNA form, the CDR3 reads TGTGCCAGCTCGAGAAACCCTTCCTCCGGGACAGGGATTACCGGGGAGCTGTTTTTT. The encoded protein is CASSRNPSSGTGITGELFF.

This clone has more than one count but fewer than ten. The chain carries TRBV9 and TRBJ1-3, with D maybe TRBD1 (6 bases). Germline loops: CDR1 SGDLS, CDR2 YYNGEE. The CDR3 spans 14 residues. The V end was cut by 3 bases, the J end by 3 bases, with 10 bases between. The CDR3, as DNA: TGTGCCAGCAGCGGGACAGTAAGTGGAAACACCATATATTTT. Translating gives CASSGTVSGNTIYF.

V usage is TRBV18 and J usage is TRBJ2-7; D could derive from TRBD1 or TRBD2 (5 bases each). Germline loops: CDR1 KGHSH, CDR2 LQKENI. Deletions cut 5 bases from V and 7 bases from J, with 9 bases between. This CDR3 has 11 residues. CDR3 sequence (DNA): TGTGCCAGCTCAAGAGAGGGGGAGCAGTACTTC. Translation: CASSREGEQYF.

The chain couples TRBV5-4 to TRBJ1-3; D is unresolved. The germline CDR1 and CDR2 sequences are SGHNT and YYREEE (reference sequence). CDR3 length: 15 amino acids. Trimming stripped 0 bases from V and 1 base from J, with 8 bases between. This chain's CDR3 is CASSLGPRSGNTIYF. As DNA, the CDR3 is TGTGCCAGCAGCTTGGGCCCGAGGTCTGGAAACACCATATATTTT.

This CDR3 is CASSSQRAHWNIQYF. CDR3 bases: TGTGCCAGCAGCTCTCAGCGGGCTCACTGGAACATTCAGTACTTC. V and J are TRBV11-2 and TRBJ2-4; D is perhaps TRBD2 (6 bases). The CDR3 extends over 15 amino acids. The V gene lost 4 bases and the J gene lost 7 bases, with 17 bases spanning the gap. The germline V gene has CDR1 SGHAT and CDR2 FQNNGV.

The chain couples TRBV7-2 to TRBJ2-3; 7 positions agree with TRBD2. J gave up 0 bases and V 2 bases, and 2 bases lay outside the gene matches. This CDR3 contains 15 residues. Per the germline V gene, CDR1 is SGHTA and CDR2 is FQGNSA. DNA of the CDR3: TGTGCCAGCAGCTTATCAGCGGGAAGCACAGATACGCAGTATTTT. It codes for CASSLSAGSTDTQYF.

The gene calls are TRBV27 and TRBJ2-5; tentative D call: TRBD1 (6 bases). This CDR3 region has 13 residues. Germline-derived CDR1 and CDR2 are MNHEY and SMNVEV (reference sequence). V dropped 3 bases and J dropped 2 bases, with 7 bases sitting between them. CDR3 DNA sequence: TGTGCCAGCAGTTTCAGGGGTCAAGAGACCCAGTACTTC. This encodes CASSFRGQETQYF.

This clone was seen just once. This chain links TRBV7-3 with TRBJ2-3; 12 bases are a match to TRBD2. Germline V gives CDR1 SGHTA, CDR2 FQGTGA. CDR3 length equals 16 residues. V trimming: 4 bases; J trimming: 7 bases; junction bases outside the gene matches: 9. The CDR3 DNA reads as TGTGCCAGCAGCTCAAGGACTAGCGGGGCTGTAAATACGCAGTATTTT. Protein product: CASSSRTSGAVNTQYF.

The chain combines TRBV24-1 with TRBJ2-7; 8 bases line up with TRBD2. CDR1 KGHDR and CDR2 SFDVKD come from the germline V gene. The CDR3 extends over 13 amino acids. Losses at the gene ends were 7 bases for V and 6 bases for J; bases not matched to a gene: 7. In DNA form, the CDR3 reads TGTGCCACCAGCGAAGCGGGAGATTCCGAGCAGTACTTC. This sequence encodes CATSEAGDSEQYF.

By sample share, this clone is medium-sized (0.01 to 0.1%). The rearrangement links TRBV5-4 to TRBJ2-1; 9 nucleotides agree with TRBD2. The V and J ends lost 0 bases and 8 bases, in that order; junction bases with no gene match: 9. The CDR3 runs to 16 residues. CDR1 is SGHNT and CDR2 is YYREEE in the germline V gene (reference sequence). In nucleotides, the CDR3 is TGTGCCAGCAGCTTGGCTTGGCGGGAGGGGTCCCATGAGCAGTTCTTC. Its protein is CASSLAWREGSHEQFF.

The rearrangement uses TRBV10-3 and TRBJ2-7, with D possibly called TRBD1 or TRBD2 (5 bases each). This CDR3 is built from 16 residues. Trimming pared 0 bases from V and 0 bases from J, leaving 12 bases between. Germline CDR1 ENHRY, CDR2 SYGVKD. CDR3 DNA: TGTGCCATCAGTGAGTCCCGGGACGCCAGCTCCTACGAGCAGTACTTC. This codes for CAISESRDASSYEQYF.

The chain employs TRBV6-2 or TRBV6-3 and TRBJ2-1; D ambiguous. Trimming removed 5 bases at V and 8 bases at J, with 10 bases between. The germline CDR1 and CDR2 sequences are MNHEY and SVGEGT. This CDR3 comprises 12 residues. CDR3 DNA: TGTGCCAGCAGTCTCTCCTGGTATGAGCAGTTCTTC. Residues: CASSLSWYEQFF.

As DNA, the CDR3 is TGTGCCAGCAGTTCTGCGAGGGAGACCCAGTACTTC. Protein product: CASSSARETQYF. This chain uses TRBV6-6 with TRBJ2-5, with D unclear. Per germline, CDR1 MNHNY and CDR2 SVGAGI (reference sequence). The CDR3 runs to 12 residues. Trimming stripped 4 bases from V and 5 bases from J, with 8 bases between.

V gene TRBV5-5 combines with J gene TRBJ2-3, with 10 bases aligning to TRBD2. This CDR3 is 17 amino acids long. J gave up 2 bases and V 1 base, and 7 bases lay outside the gene matches. Germline-derived CDR1 and CDR2 are SGHKS and YYEKEE (reference sequence). The chain's CDR3 is CASSLWASGGYTDTQYF. The CDR3 coding sequence is TGTGCCAGCAGCTTGTGGGCTAGCGGGGGTTACACAGATACGCAGTATTTT.

This chain joins TRBV16 and TRBJ2-1; D tentatively reads TRBD1 or TRBD2 (5 bases each). This CDR3 has 14 residues. Trimming took off 7 bases at V and 8 bases at J, with 18 bases between the two ends. Germline V CDR1 and CDR2: KGHSY, FQNENV. The CDR3 DNA sequence: TGTGCCAGCACCGAGGGGACCCCGGGGCATGAGCAGTTCTTC. This codes for CASTEGTPGHEQFF.

DNA of the CDR3: TGCGCCAGCAGCCGAGGGACAGCTCGGGACACTGAAGCTTTCTTT. It translates to CASSRGTARDTEAFF. J is TRBJ1-1 and V is TRBV4-1; the match to TRBD1 covers 7 bases. The CDR3 covers 15 residues. Germline-derived CDR1 and CDR2 are MGHRA and YSYEKL. V dropped 4 bases and J dropped 3; count of bases not matched to a gene: 8.

Only one count was recorded for this clone. For the CDR3, the DNA is TGTGCCAGCAGCCAAGATCGGGGCGGTGATAATGAAAAACTGTTTTTT. This translates into CASSQDRGGDNEKLFF. The chain couples TRBV3-1 (or the pseudogene TRBV3-2) to TRBJ1-4; D might be TRBD1 (5 bases). Trimming shortened V by 0 bases and J by 4 bases, and 12 bases separated the two germline ends. This CDR3 has 16 amino acids. The V gene's germline CDR1 is LGHDT and CDR2 YNNKEL (reference sequence).